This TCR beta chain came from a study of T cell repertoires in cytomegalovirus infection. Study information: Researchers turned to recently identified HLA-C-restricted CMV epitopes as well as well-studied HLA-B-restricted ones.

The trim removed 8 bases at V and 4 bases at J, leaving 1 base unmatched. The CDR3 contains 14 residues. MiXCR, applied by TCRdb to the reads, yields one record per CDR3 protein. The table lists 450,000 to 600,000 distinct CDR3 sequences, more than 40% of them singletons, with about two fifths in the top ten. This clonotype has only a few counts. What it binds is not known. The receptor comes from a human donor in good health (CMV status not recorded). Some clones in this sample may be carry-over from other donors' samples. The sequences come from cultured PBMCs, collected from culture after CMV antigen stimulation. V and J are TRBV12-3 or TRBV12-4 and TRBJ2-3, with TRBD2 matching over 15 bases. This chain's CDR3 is CASRTSGRADTQYF. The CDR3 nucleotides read TGTGCCAGCCGGACTAGCGGGAGGGCAGATACGCAGTATTTT.